Here is one TCR beta chain with its context. Its antigen remains unknown. This sample is drawn from a study of T cells in Graves' hyperthyroidism and ophthalmopathy. Study findings and constraints: Ophthalmopathy and stable hyperthyroidism were told apart by a 13 V-J model. Blood also contained most expanded thyroid clonotypes above 0.001.

The V gene's germline CDR1 is MGHRA and CDR2 YSYEKL. This CDR3 has 15 amino acids. V lost 4 bases and J lost 5, with 14 bases in between. RNA transcripts were the template for amplifying TCR beta CDR3 regions. HTBI primers drove first-round RT-PCR of the TCR CDR3. TCRdb recomputed calls from the multiplex PCR reads with MiXCR, one row per CDR3 protein. The sample holds about 420,000 distinct CDR3 sequences, roughly 13% seen once. For Graves' hyperthyroidism to be stable, ophthalmopathy could not progress within 18 months. Pregnant or lactating patients were excluded, as were those with uncontrolled infection or other autoimmune disease.

Sequenced sample: blood. This receptor was taken from a woman under 30 with Graves' hyperthyroidism. This chain connects TRBV4-1 to TRBJ1-4, with D maybe TRBD1 (5 bases). This CDR3 is CASSLPGPLNEKLFF. The CDR3, as DNA: TGCGCCAGCAGCCTACCGGGACCCCTGAATGAAAAACTGTTTTTT.